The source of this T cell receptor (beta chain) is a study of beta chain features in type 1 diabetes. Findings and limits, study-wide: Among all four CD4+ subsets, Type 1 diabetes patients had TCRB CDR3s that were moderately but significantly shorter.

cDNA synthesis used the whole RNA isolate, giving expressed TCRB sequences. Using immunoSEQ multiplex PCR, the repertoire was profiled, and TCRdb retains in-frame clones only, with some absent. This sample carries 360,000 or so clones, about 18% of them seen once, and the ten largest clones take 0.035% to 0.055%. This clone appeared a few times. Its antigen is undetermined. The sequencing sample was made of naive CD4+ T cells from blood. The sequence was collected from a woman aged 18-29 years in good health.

The DNA for the CDR3 is TGTGCCAGCAGCTTAGTCGGGGGGAACTATGGCTACACCTTC. Protein: CASSLVGGNYGYTF. The chain combines TRBV7-2 with TRBJ1-2; the D gene is possibly TRBD1 (5 bases). From germline, CDR1 is SGHTA and CDR2 FQGNSA. V was pared by 1 base and J by 2 bases, with 8 bases between. The CDR3 runs 14 residues.